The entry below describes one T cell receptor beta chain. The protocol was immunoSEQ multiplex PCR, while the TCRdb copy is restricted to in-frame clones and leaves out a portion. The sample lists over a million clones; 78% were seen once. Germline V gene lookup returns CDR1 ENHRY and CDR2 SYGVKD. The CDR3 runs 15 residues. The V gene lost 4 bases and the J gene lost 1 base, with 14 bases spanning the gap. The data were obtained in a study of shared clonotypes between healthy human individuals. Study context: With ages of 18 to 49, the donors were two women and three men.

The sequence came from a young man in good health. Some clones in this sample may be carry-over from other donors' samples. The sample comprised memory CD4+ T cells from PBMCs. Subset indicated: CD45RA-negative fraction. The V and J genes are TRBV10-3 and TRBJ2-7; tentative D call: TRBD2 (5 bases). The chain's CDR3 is CAISGTGRVSYEQYF. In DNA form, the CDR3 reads TGTGCCATCAGTGGGACTGGACGGGTTTCCTACGAGCAGTACTTC.